Described below is a single TCR beta chain sequence and its context. There is no known antigen for this receptor. No base quality values were provided; no much bigger clone lies one nucleotide off. From cysteine to phenylalanine, the CDR3 is 11 amino acids long. Just CDR3 DNA is preserved here, 33 bases in frame from base 1. V is reduced by 3 bases and J by 7 bases, leaving a spacing of 7 bases between them. As encoded in the germline V gene, CDR1 is MGHDK while CDR2 is SYGVNS. Receptors were amplified or captured by the immunoSEQ multiplex PCR assay. A mixture of 60 forward primers for TCR Vbeta segments and 13 reverse primers for TCR Jbeta segments was used in the multiplex PCR. A multiplex PCR assay on genomic DNA amplified the CDR3 region of rearranged TCR beta genes. The Illumina HiSeq System was used to sequence the amplified TCR beta libraries as 87-base-pair reads. Per the source publication's procedure: A later analysis counted about 80 million unique TCR beta chains across the 650 to 700 repertoires, and 10 million to 11 million of these chains were shared by at least two donors. To remove PCR and sequencing errors, raw reads were error-corrected and collapsed into unique sequences using a nearest-neighbor algorithm that merged closely related sequences. Alignment of CDR3 sequences to IMGT reference sequences was used to assign V, D and J gene segments. For a sequence to be retained, a match of at least six nucleotides was required to both a V gene segment and a J gene segment. Rearrangements were classified as productive when the CDR3 lacked stop codons and remained in frame with V and J, and all other rearrangements were classified as non-productive. CDR3 was defined by IMGT convention, running from the second conserved V-encoded cysteine to the conserved J-encoded phenylalanine. The earlier analysis of about 500 of the donors excluded sequences that lacked an unambiguous match to a single V gene segment. In an earlier analysis of roughly 600 of the donors, a V segment was called functional when productive rearrangements were above 56.7%, and segregating when the standard deviation between donors exceeded 5%. A statistical classification framework was built to diagnose cytomegalovirus status from the catalog of TCR beta chain sequences. V and J gene assignment, in a later analysis, came from comparing TCR nucleotide sequences with IMGT/GENE-DB human TR gene sequences. Using the TCRdist pipeline, a later analysis assigned CDR3 sequences along with most-parsimonious VDJ recombination scenarios. In a later analysis, each TCR beta chain was defined by its CDR3 amino acid sequence together with its V-gene family, and reads without a unique V-gene family were excluded. A later analysis removed several hundred highly shared, low-generation-probability nucleotide sequences to deal with suspected cross-contamination and a sequencing artifact. In a later analysis, a clonal expansion index was calculated for each public chain from normalized within-repertoire ranks of inferred template counts. In a later analysis, generation probabilities were computed using a VDJ recombination model fitted to out-of-frame rearrangements, and the results were checked against IGoR. Hypergeometric tests were used in a later analysis to score TCR-TCR, TCR-HLA and TCR-CMV co-occurrence, with a repertoire-size bias correction applied to the TCR pairs. In a later analysis, false discovery rates were estimated by permuting HLA or CMV assignments 20 times. In a later analysis, co-occurring TCRs were grouped using DBSCAN, and TCRdist sequence similarity was added for clustering within HLA-allele-positive subsets. Repertoires with fewer than 30,000 or more than 120,000 public chains, plus five repertoires with anomalous nucleotide sharing, were excluded from co-occurrence clustering. As stored in TCRdb, this immuneACCESS dataset retains in-frame rearrangements with V and J assigned. A fraction of the clones does not appear; measured against another copy, unresolved V genes explain less than half of the discrepancy, and the remainder lacks a known reason. Clone size and V and J calls were adopted from that table, with D and trimming inferred from the DNA. The sample records about 86,000 clones, just over 70% of which are singletons. The ten largest make up under 10% of the sample.

The data were taken from a study of cytomegalovirus exposure and HLA in healthy donors (dated by TCRdb to between 2016 and 2019). Looking at the study overall: In an earlier analysis of 550 to 750 of the donors, around 290 Gb of sequence data and 95 million to 130 million unique TCR beta sequences from 150 million to 200 million T cells were reported. Using immunosequencing, the study profiled T cell repertoires from about 650 subjects and related those repertoires to cytomegalovirus serostatus. A later genetic analysis took genome-wide SNP genotypes for about three fifths of the 666 donors and used that subset as a discovery cohort. A later analysis re-analyzed previously published TCR beta repertoires from 650 to 800 donors and added high-resolution HLA genotyping to study TCR occurrence patterns. The study was designed to test whether signatures of past pathogen exposure could be identified by cataloging public T cell receptors. Class I and class II HLA loci were covered by the typing at four-digit resolution. Around 320 gigabases of sequencing data and approximately 93 million unique TCR sequences were included in an early release covering several hundred HLA-typed donors. Of the approximately 400 genotyped donors, over 70% fell in the genetic ancestry cluster associated with self-reported Caucasian donors. To predict cytomegalovirus infection status, the study brought together high-throughput TCR immunosequencing, statistical association of individual TCRs with disease status, and machine learning. Typing coverage differed by locus: A, B, C, DRB1 and DQB1 were typed in roughly 629-630 donors, DQA1 in roughly 500, DPA1 in 600 to 610, and DPB1 in around 440. To decide whether each TCR beta V gene segment behaved as functional or pseudogenic, an earlier analysis of some 580 of the donors relied on high-throughput TCR beta sequencing. In addition to the first cohort of 666 subjects, a separate validation cohort of 120 different subjects was used. In the later analysis, no new phenotypic data were used to find candidate immune exposures; instead, reliance was placed on TCR beta sequences and their occurrence across donors. Every repertoire in the discovery cohort had been generated on one and the same sequencing platform. Because of strong linkage in the cohort, five DR-DQ haplotypes were treated as single units for association and clustering. Donor age, sex, ethnicity and CMV serostatus were compiled together with the repertoire data. Among roughly 400 genotyped donors of the cohort, an average of roughly 230,000 unique TCR beta nucleotide sequences was sequenced per donor, of which about 19% were non-productive.

The cohort comprised 710 or so healthy bone marrow donors. All cohort members were sampled while nominally healthy, although unrecorded immune exposures were likely present. The donor was CMV seronegative and was included in the group of around 320 seronegative cohort members. A peripheral blood sample was provided by each donor, and peripheral blood mononuclear cells were used for TCR beta sequencing. The Qiagen DNeasy Blood Extraction Kit was used to extract genomic DNA from the blood cell samples. Beyond this particular receptor, the publication reports: Because the 87-base-pair reads could not distinguish some IMGT-functional V segments, including TRBV6-2 and TRBV6-3, those segments were excluded. In a later analysis, TCR association rates were found to vary across HLA loci, with the most associated TCRs seen for DRB1 alleles and the fewest for HLA-C alleles. Because counts were too low, about 18 rarely observed V segments, including chromosome 9 orphons, were left out of the earlier analysis of approximately 500 of the donors. According to the authors, the approach could potentially be generalized to other disease states and immunological phenotypes. A later genetic analysis associated a missense DCLRE1C variant with V-gene and J-gene trimming of TCR beta chains, and an independent cohort replicated the association. In a later analysis, HLA-associated TCR beta chains were found to be more clonally expanded and to have lower generation probabilities than equally common non-associated chains. Immune exposure information for the cohort was limited to CMV serostatus. Across donors, most TCR sequences were observed very rarely, whereas some public TCRs were present in many individuals. Sequencing depth was assumed to be roughly uniform across donors in the presence/absence analyses, though that assumption may not hold. Specific HLA alleles were associated with over 15,000 TCR beta sequences at a false discovery rate of 0.05 in a later analysis. Correlated functional status among segregating V segments might reflect linkage disequilibrium, but an unknown experimental factor could not be ruled out. A further reported finding was that TCR beta sequences accurately predicted the HLA-A and HLA-B alleles for most subjects in the first cohort. In the study, about 150 TCR beta chains were listed as associated with cytomegalovirus. In an earlier analysis of 500 to 650 of the donors, most TCR beta V segments appeared in productive rearrangements about 90% or about 30% of the time, broadly matching IMGT annotations. In both the original and validation cohorts, the classifier was reported to diagnose cytomegalovirus status with high specificity and sensitivity. In a later analysis, several top co-occurrence clusters were reported to appear linked to parvovirus B19, influenza, CMV and Epstein-Barr virus. When HLA alleles, especially DR and DQ, strongly co-occurred, attributing TCR associations to individual alleles was difficult. Most CMV-associated TCR beta chains appeared to be HLA-restricted in a later analysis, and the HLA associations seemed to be driven largely by CMV exposure. Because some donors lacked HLA typing at each locus, the association tests relied only on the typed subset. The cohort was sequenced for TCR beta chains only, and without alpha or paired-chain data the features that could be detected were limited. A few of the identified cytomegalovirus-associated TCR beta chains were confirmed in vitro to be specific for cytomegalovirus antigens. A later genetic analysis reported fewer N-insertions in productive TCRs among donors in an Asian-associated ancestry cluster than the roughly 620-donor mean. A cluster of highly shared sequence variants was judged likely to represent a technical artifact of the sequencing pipeline.

The chain is made from TRBV25-1 and TRBJ2-7, with the D gene too uncertain to name. Sequenced material: PBMCs. The receptor's source is a man aged 55 to 70 in good health and CMV-seronegative. The CDR3 is CASSERQEQYF. The DNA sequence reads TGTGCCAGCAGTGAGCGGCAAGAGCAGTACTTC.